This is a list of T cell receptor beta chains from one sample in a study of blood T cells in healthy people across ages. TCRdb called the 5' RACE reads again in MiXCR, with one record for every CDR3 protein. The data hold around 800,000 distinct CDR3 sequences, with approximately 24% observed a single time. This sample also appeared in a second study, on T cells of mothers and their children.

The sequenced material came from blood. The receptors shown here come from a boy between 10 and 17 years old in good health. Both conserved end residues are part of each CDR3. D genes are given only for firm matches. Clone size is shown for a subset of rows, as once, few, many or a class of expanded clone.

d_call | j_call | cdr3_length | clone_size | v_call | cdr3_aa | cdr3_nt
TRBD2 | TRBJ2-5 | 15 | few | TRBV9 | CASSPREGYQETQYF | TGTGCCAGCAGCCCCCGGGAGGGTTATCAAGAGACCCAGTACTTC
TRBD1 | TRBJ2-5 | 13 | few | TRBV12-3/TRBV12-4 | CASSLVTGGRLYF | TGTGCCAGCAGTTTAGTGACAGGGGGCCGATTGTACTTC
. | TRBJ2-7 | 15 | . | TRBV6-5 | CASSYSAGRTYEQYF | TGTGCCAGCAGTTACTCTGCGGGGCGAACCTACGAGCAGTACTTC
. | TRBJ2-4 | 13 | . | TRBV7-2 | CASSLWEENIQYF | TGTGCCAGCAGCTTATGGGAGGAAAACATTCAGTACTTC
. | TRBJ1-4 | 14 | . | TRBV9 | CASSFRDRSEKLFF | TGTGCCAGCAGCTTCAGGGATAGGAGTGAAAAACTGTTTTTT
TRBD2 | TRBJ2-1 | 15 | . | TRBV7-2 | CASSWTSGGANEQFF | TGTGCCAGCAGCTGGACTAGCGGGGGGGCCAATGAGCAGTTCTTC
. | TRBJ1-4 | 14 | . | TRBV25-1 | CASSEWRDSEKLFF | TGTGCCAGCAGTGAATGGCGAGACAGTGAAAAACTGTTTTTT
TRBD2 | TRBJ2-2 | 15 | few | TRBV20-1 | CSAPMPAGGTGELFF | TGCAGTGCCCCTATGCCAGCGGGGGGCACCGGGGAGCTGTTTTTT
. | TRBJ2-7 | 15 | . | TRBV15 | CATSSKGVVADEQYF | TGTGCCACCAGCAGCAAGGGAGTCGTGGCTGACGAGCAGTACTTC
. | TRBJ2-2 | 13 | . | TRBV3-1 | CASSQDRPGELFF | TGTGCCAGCAGCCAAGATAGACCCGGGGAGCTGTTTTTT
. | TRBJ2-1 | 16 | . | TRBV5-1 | CASSLGTLSSYNEQFF | TGCGCCAGCAGCCTAGGGACTCTCAGCTCCTACAATGAGCAGTTCTTC
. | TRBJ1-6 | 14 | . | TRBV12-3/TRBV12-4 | CASSLAYPDSPLHF | TGTGCCAGCAGTTTAGCCTATCCGGATTCACCCCTCCACTTT
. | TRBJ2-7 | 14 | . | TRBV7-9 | CASTTRDKDYEQYF | TGTGCCAGCACTACCCGGGACAAGGACTACGAGCAGTACTTC
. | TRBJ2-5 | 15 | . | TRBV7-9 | CASSLNPAGVGEQYF | TGTGCCAGCAGCCTCAATCCTGCAGGGGTGGGAGAGCAGTACTTC
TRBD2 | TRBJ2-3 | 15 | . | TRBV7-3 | CASSTSGGTTDTQYF | TGTGCCAGCTCGACTAGCGGGGGGACAACAGATACGCAGTATTTT
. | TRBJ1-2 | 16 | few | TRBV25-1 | CASSEYPTQTLYGYTF | TGTGCCAGCAGTGAATATCCAACGCAAACGCTATATGGCTACACCTTC
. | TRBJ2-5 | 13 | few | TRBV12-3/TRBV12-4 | CASSWGFQETQYF | TGTGCCAGCAGTTGGGGGTTCCAAGAGACCCAGTACTTC
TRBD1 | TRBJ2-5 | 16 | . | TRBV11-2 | CASSWPLGTGGGTQYF | TGTGCCAGCAGCTGGCCCTTGGGGACAGGGGGAGGGACCCAGTACTTC
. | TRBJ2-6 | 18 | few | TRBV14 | CASSPRGGASSGANVLTF | TGTGCCAGCAGCCCGAGAGGGGGGGCGAGCTCTGGGGCCAACGTCCTGACTTTC
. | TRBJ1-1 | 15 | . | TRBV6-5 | CASSYSYMTNTEAFF | TGTGCCAGCAGTTACTCGTACATGACGAACACTGAAGCTTTCTTT
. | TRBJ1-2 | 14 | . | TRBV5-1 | CASSLVGGDNGYTF | TGCGCCAGCAGCTTGGTTGGAGGGGACAATGGCTACACCTTC
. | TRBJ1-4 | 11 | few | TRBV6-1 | CASEGDEKLFF | TGTGCCAGCGAGGGGGATGAAAAACTGTTTTTT
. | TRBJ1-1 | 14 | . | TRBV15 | CATSRVRGNIEAFF | TGTGCCACCAGCAGAGTAAGGGGAAACATCGAAGCTTTCTTT
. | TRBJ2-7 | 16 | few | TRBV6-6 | CASSYGSSSAPYEQYF | TGTGCCAGCAGTTATGGGTCCTCTAGCGCTCCCTACGAGCAGTACTTC
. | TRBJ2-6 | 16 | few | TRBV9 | CASSPTPSSGANVLTF | TGTGCCAGCAGCCCGACGCCTAGCTCTGGGGCCAACGTCCTGACTTTC
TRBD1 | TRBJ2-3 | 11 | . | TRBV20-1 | CSSRTGGAQYF | TGCAGTAGCCGAACAGGGGGAGCGCAGTATTTT
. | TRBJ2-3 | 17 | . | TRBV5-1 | CASSPGPQETSTDTQYF | TGCGCCAGCAGCCCGGGCCCACAGGAGACTAGCACAGATACGCAGTATTTT
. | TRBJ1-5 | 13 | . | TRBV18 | CASSRAVDQPQHF | TGTGCCAGCTCCCGAGCGGTCGATCAGCCCCAGCATTTT
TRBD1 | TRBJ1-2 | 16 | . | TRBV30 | CAWSVRRTGGSYGYTF | TGTGCCTGGAGTGTACGGCGGACAGGGGGCAGCTATGGCTACACCTTC